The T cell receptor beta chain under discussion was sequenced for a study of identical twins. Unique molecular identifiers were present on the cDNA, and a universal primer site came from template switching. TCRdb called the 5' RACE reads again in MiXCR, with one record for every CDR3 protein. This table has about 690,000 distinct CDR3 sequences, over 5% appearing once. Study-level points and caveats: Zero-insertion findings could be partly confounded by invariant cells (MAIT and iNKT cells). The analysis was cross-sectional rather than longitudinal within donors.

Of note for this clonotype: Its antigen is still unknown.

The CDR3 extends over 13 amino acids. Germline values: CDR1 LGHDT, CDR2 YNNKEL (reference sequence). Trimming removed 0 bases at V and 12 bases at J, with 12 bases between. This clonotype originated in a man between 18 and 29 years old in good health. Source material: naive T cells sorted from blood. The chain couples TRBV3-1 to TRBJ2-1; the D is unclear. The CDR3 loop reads CASSQDIVTPQFF. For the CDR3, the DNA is TGTGCCAGCAGCCAAGATATCGTGACACCGCAGTTCTTC.